This TCR beta chain derives from a study of early T cells in non-severe SARS-CoV-2 infection (dated by TCRdb to the early 2020s). Regarding the complete study: Bulk RNA from unsorted whole blood was used for TCR sequencing, so alpha and beta chains could not be paired. The research as a whole found: VDJdb matching was skewed toward anti-spike CD8 responses and likely underestimated virus-specific expansions, missing private and CD4 specificities.

At least ten counts were recorded for this clonotype. The antigen it binds to is not known. Base qualities are missing; no much larger clone stands one base away. This was a case-control study nested in a cohort of healthcare workers in London, UK, who had nasopharyngeal swab PCR tests and blood samples taken every week. Healthcare workers were recruited between 23 and 31 March 2020, during the week of the UK lockdown, and were followed weekly for up to about 16 weeks. The junction shows trimming of 4 bases on V and 6 bases on J, plus 9 bases between the germline ends. The CDR3 has 12 amino acids, counting the end cysteine and phenylalanine. Here the CDR3 DNA is all that survives: 36 bases in frame from base 1. CDR1 and CDR2 are drawn from the germline V gene: SGHDT, YYEEEE. Library preparation was by 5' RACE. TCRdb lists the instrument as NextSeq 500. In the TCR library protocol, unique molecular identifiers were attached to individual cDNA molecules to correct for PCR bias and sequencing error. Both TCR alpha and beta chains were sequenced, and tight co-correlation was observed between alpha and beta sequence abundances in each sample. Under the source paper's analysis protocol: Decombinator V4 was used to annotate the V gene, J gene and CDR3 of the TCR sequences. TCRs were defined as expanded if a significant change between any two time points was detected under a Poisson model with p below 0.0001. TCR abundances were normalised to the total number of TCRs sequenced in each sample and reported as counts per million. TRAV1-2 paired with TRAJ12, TRAJ20 or TRAJ33 defined MAIT TCRs, while TRAV10 paired with TRAJ18 defined iNKT TCRs. A search of VDJdb, accessed on 1 November 2021, was run for TCRs annotated to CMV, EBV and SARS-CoV-2, with TCRs annotated for multiple antigens excluded. TCRdb cleaned the public reads at Q25 with fastp, built clones with MiXCR and kept in-frame beta chains. Duplicate CDR3 protein sequences are folded into a single record with the most common DNA and genes. Clone size and V and J calls follow TCRdb, not the original study. The sample data list 55,000 to 65,000 distinct CDR3 sequences, and approximately 10% of these were observed just once. 1.7% of the sample lies in the top ten.

The sequence is built from TRBV5-6 and TRBJ2-3; no D gene is confidently identified. Sequenced material: whole blood. The sequence was collected from an adult who was a healthcare worker with PCR-confirmed SARS-CoV-2 infection or an uninfected control (not recorded which). The DNA sequence reads TGTGCCAGCAGCGGACGGTGCGATACGCAGTATTTT. Its coded protein is CASSGRCDTQYF.